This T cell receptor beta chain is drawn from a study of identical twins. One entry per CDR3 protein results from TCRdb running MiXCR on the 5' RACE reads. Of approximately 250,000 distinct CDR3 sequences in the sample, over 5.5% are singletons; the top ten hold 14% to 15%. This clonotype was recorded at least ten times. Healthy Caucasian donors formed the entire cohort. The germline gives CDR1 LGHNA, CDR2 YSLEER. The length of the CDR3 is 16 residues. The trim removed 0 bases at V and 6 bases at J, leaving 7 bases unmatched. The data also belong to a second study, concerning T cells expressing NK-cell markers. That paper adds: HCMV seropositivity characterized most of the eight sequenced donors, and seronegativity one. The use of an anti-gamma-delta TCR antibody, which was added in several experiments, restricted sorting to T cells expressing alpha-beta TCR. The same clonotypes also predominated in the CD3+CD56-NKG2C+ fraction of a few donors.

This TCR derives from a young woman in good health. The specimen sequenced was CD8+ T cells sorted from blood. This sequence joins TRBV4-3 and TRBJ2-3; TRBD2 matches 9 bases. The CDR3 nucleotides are TGCGCCAGCAGCCAAGATCTGGCGGGAGGGCGGGATACGCAGTATTTT. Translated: CASSQDLAGGRDTQYF.